One TCR beta chain is described in this entry. The antigen it binds to is not known. One base away there is no much larger clone; base qualities are not given. TCRbeta CDR3 regions were amplified from genomic DNA by means of the immunoSEQ Assay, a bias-controlled multiplex PCR. In the authors' own workflow: Within the assay, amplification of reference gene primers was used to estimate how many nucleated cells each sample contained. Sequence reads were collapsed and filtered to measure the absolute abundance of every unique TCRbeta CDR3 rearrangement. For each sample, productive Simpson clonality was calculated by taking the square root of Simpson's diversity index across productive rearrangements. Sourced from immuneACCESS, this table was stored by TCRdb with only in-frame sequences that have V and J called. A share of the clones is absent; for the studies checked, an unresolved V gene accounts for under half, and the remainder has no known explanation. That table supplies the V and J calls and clone size; D and trimming were determined from the DNA. The sample has about 180,000 clones on record, 80% of them singletons. 5% to 8.5% of the sample rests with the top ten.

The collaborating institutions used their own protocols to collect whole blood in K2EDTA tubes. For TCRbeta analysis, collaborators shipped samples as frozen whole blood, isolated PBMCs, or DNA extracted from either of those sample types. CDR1 and CDR2, per the germline V gene (reference sequence), are GTSNPN and SVGIG. V and J are trimmed by 0 bases and 8 bases, and the gene matches miss 6 bases of the junction. Including cysteine and phenylalanine, the CDR3 has 14 amino acids. The only DNA kept is the CDR3, 42 bases in frame from the first base. This entry is derived from a study of blood T cell repertoires in COVID-19 (TCRdb year 2020). Some background on the complete study: Samples from collaborators originated in the United States, Italy and Spain and spanned both the acute and convalescent phases of COVID-19. Where available, HLA class I and class II types were taken from metadata supplied by the sample provider and were not determined by assay-based typing. The material from the prospective study consisted of cDNA or gDNA derived from T cells, B-cell-depleted T cells, or PBMCs. The samples were drawn from the first 160 participants of the ongoing ImmuneRACE study and from about 1,200 subjects provided by 6 global collaborators. A de-identified subject ID, COVID-19 status, age in years and sex were almost always included in the sample metadata. Deeply sampled blood TCRbeta repertoires from subjects exposed to, actively infected with, or recovered from COVID-19 were included in the dataset. The repertoires were released in a freely available public database meant as a resource for research on the immune response to SARS-CoV-2.

Study-wide conclusions, independent of this receptor: Clinical and demographic metadata were provided uncurated, with the amount varying by source and participant.

The specimen sequenced was peripheral blood. The rearranged segments are TRBV30 and TRBJ1-4, and 7 junction bases match TRBD1. This clonotype was obtained from a man between 65 and 85 years old with active or convalescent COVID-19. The DNA reads as follows: TGTGCCTGGAGTGTACCAGGGGGGAAAGAAAAACTGTTTTTT. Its product reads: CAWSVPGGKEKLFF. The entire variable domain, with the stretches around the CDR3 drawn from the reference TRBV30 and TRBJ1-4 proteins, is SQTIHQWPATLVQPVGSPLSLECTVEGTSNPNLYWYRQAAGRGLQLLFYSVGIGQISSEVPQNLSASRPQDRQFILSSKKLLLSDSGFYLCAWSVPGGKEKLFFGSGTQLSVL.